The present T cell receptor (beta chain) was sequenced within a study of blood T cells in healthy people across ages. Looked up from germline, CDR1 is LGHDT and CDR2 is YNNKEL (reference sequence). The CDR3 totals 15 residues. The second PCR ran about 7 to 12 cycles with a sample-barcoded 5' primer and J-beta primers. MiXCR, applied by TCRdb to the 5' RACE reads, yields one record per CDR3 protein. The sample includes 890,000 or so distinct CDR3 sequences, around 68% of them seen just once. Specimen: blood. This TCR was sampled from a man aged 30-40 years in good health. The chain recombines TRBV3-1 with TRBJ2-4; D is uncertain. The better agreement between TRBJ2-7 and the DNA end casts doubt on the J call. CDR3 DNA: TGTGCCAGCAGTGCAAGTGGACGGACCAGCAACGAGCAGTACTTC. It yields the protein CASSASGRTSNEQYF.